This T cell receptor beta chain comes out of a study of T-cell reconstitution after alpha-beta-depleted transplantation in children. The TCRbeta library incorporated unique molecular identifiers. In TCRdb, the PCR reads were re-called with MiXCR into one record per CDR3 protein. The data contain roughly 500,000 distinct CDR3 sequences, approximately 32% of them singletons. The germline V and J ends were trimmed by 7 bases and 0 bases, with 12 bases remaining between them. The CDR3 length is 14 residues. The germline V gene encodes CDR1 SQVTM and CDR2 ANQGSEA. The chain uses TRBV29-1 and TRBJ1-4; D gene ambiguous. This TCR was sampled from a human donor who donated a stem cell graft to a child with aplastic anemia. Here the sequenced sample was PBMCs from the stem cell graft donor, taken from the stem cell graft. This CDR3 is CSGSFLSTNEKLFF. For the CDR3, the DNA is TGCAGCGGTTCATTCCTCTCAACTAATGAAAAACTGTTTTTT.